The present T cell receptor beta chain was sequenced within a study of technical replicates of blood from a handful of donors (dated 2017 in TCRdb). Receptors were amplified or captured by the immunoSEQ multiplex PCR assay. The table was pulled from immuneACCESS by TCRdb, which kept in-frame rearrangements only. Such tables lose some clones; where checked, under half of the loss comes from unresolved V genes, and the rest has no known cause. In all, the sample holds tens of thousands of clones, and roughly 97% of those were seen once. Of the sample, more than 0.15% falls within the top ten clones. This clone was found once. What this receptor recognizes is not known. No much larger clone exists at a distance of one base, and base qualities are not known. From the cysteine through the phenylalanine, the CDR3 covers 13 amino acids. The entry retains the CDR3 DNA only, 39 bases that are in frame from base 1. CDR1 MGHRA and CDR2 YSYEKL were looked up in the germline V gene. The V end gives up 3 bases and the J end 5 bases, leaving 4 bases in the junction not matched to a gene.

The V and J genes are TRBV4-1 and TRBJ2-7, and TRBD2 aligns with 7 junction nucleotides. The clonotype comes from a human donor in good health. Input material: T cells isolated from PBMCs. The DNA reads TGCGCCAGCAGCCAGGGGGGGGAGGACGAGCAGTACTTC. The translation is CASSQGGEDEQYF.